This passage covers 27 T cell receptor beta chains from one sample sequenced in a study of blood T cells in healthy people across ages. Together with a sample-barcoded 5' primer, a J-beta primer mix was included in a second PCR lasting roughly 6 to 12 cycles. TCRdb fed the 5' RACE reads into MiXCR, producing one record per CDR3 protein. Here the sample spans over 600,000 distinct CDR3 sequences, around 38% being singletons. The sequencing input was blood. All receptors derive from an elderly man in good health.

The table lists this clonotype with a count of one. This chain joins TRBV14 and TRBJ1-1; D perhaps matches TRBD1 (5 bases). The germline V and J ends were trimmed by 0 bases and 4 bases, with 9 bases remaining between them. Germline values: CDR1 SGHDN, CDR2 FVKESK. This CDR3 contains 14 residues. In DNA, the CDR3 is TGTGCCAGCAGCCAAGATCAGGGTCTCACTGAAGCTTTCTTT. Translated: CASSQDQGLTEAFF.

The chain has TRBV3-1 and TRBJ2-6, with D perhaps matching TRBD2 (6 bases). CDR1 and CDR2 from the germline V gene are LGHDT and YNNKEL (reference sequence). There are 18 residues in the CDR3. Deletions cut 6 bases from V and 2 bases from J, with 20 bases between. CDR3 sequence: CASREGFTTRTGANVLTF. The DNA of the CDR3 is TGTGCCAGCAGGGAGGGGTTCACCACCCGCACTGGGGCCAACGTCCTGACTTTC.

The genes are TRBV12-3 or TRBV12-4 and TRBJ2-3; unclear D gene. There are 15 residues in the CDR3. The germline V and J ends were trimmed by 5 bases and 0 bases, with 12 bases remaining between them. CDR3 protein: CASSADGTSTDTQYF. CDR3 in DNA: TGTGCCAGCAGTGCGGACGGAACTAGCACAGATACGCAGTATTTT.

The chain employs TRBV7-9 and TRBJ2-3; D uncertain. Trimming cost V 3 bases and J 6 bases, with 10 bases left between them. CDR1 is SEHNR and CDR2 is FQNEAQ in the germline V gene (reference sequence). The CDR3 sequence is 13 residues long. CDR3: CASSLANVDTQYF. DNA for the CDR3: TGTGCCAGCAGCTTGGCGAATGTTGATACGCAGTATTTT.

This rearrangement joins TRBV5-8 to TRBJ2-7, with D perhaps TRBD1 (5 bases). Germline V gene data show CDR1 as SGHTS and CDR2 as YDEGEE. Trimming removed 2 bases at V and 2 bases at J, with 8 bases between. The CDR3 consists of 13 residues. The CDR3 DNA reads as TGTGCCAGCAGCTTCTTACAGGCCTACGAGCAGTACTTC. Protein product: CASSFLQAYEQYF. Using reference TRBV5-8 and TRBJ2-7 for the parts outside the CDR3, the full variable domain is EAGVTQSPTHLIKTRGQQATLRCSPISGHTSVYWYQQALGLGLQFLLWYDEGEERNRGNFPPRFSGRQFPNYSSELNVNALELEDSALYLCASSFLQAYEQYFGPGTRLTVT.

V gene TRBV7-6 combines with J gene TRBJ1-6, with TRBD1 as a possible D gene (6 bases). CDR3 size: 14 residues. Germline lookup yields CDR1 SGHVS and CDR2 FNYEAQ. V lost 5 bases and J lost 10, with 15 bases in between. CDR3 sequence reads: CASSGRDGTSPLHF. CDR3 nucleotides: TGTGCCAGCAGCGGACGGGACGGGACATCACCCCTCCACTTT.

This chain uses TRBV11-3 with TRBJ2-6; D gene uncertain. CDR1 is SGHNT and CDR2 is YENEEA in the germline V gene. The CDR3 totals 14 residues. V lost 5 bases to trimming and J lost 0 bases, with 5 bases between them. This CDR3 reads CASSKSSGANVLTF. In DNA, the CDR3 is TGTGCCAGCAGCAAGAGCTCTGGGGCCAACGTCCTGACTTTC. Supplemented by reference TRBV11-3 and TRBJ2-6, the full variable domain reads EAGVVQSPRYKIIEKKQPVAFWCNPISGHNTLYWYLQNLGQGPELLIRYENEEAVDDSQLPKDRFSAERLKGVDSTLKIQPAELGDSAVYLCASSKSSGANVLTFGAGSRLTVL.

J is TRBJ1-4 and V is TRBV2, with D uncertain. Per the germline V gene, CDR1 is SNHLY and CDR2 is FYNNEI. There are 12 residues in the CDR3. Trimming cost V 6 bases and J 7 bases, with 9 bases left between them. For the CDR3, the DNA is TGTGCCAGCAGGATCGGGATTGAAAAACTGTTTTTT. The encoded protein is CASRIGIEKLFF.

With regard to this clonotype: A junction end diverges from the germline sequence, so it may reflect a read error. This chain links TRBV4-3 with TRBJ2-1, with D hard to call. Germline V gene data show CDR1 as LGHNA and CDR2 as YSLEER. This CDR3 is built from 16 residues. DNA of the CDR3: TGCACCAGCAGCCAGAATGACGCGAGCTCCTACAATGAGCAGTTCTTC. Residues: CTSSQNDASSYNEQFF.

The chain has TRBV10-2 and TRBJ2-5; 8 bases align to TRBD1. This CDR3 spans 16 amino acids. The V segment lost 1 base and the J segment 2 bases; nucleotides outside the gene matches: 6. CDR1 is WSHSY, CDR2 SAAADI, per germline. CDR3 nucleotide sequence: TGCGCCAGCAGTGAGTGGGGGACAGGAGCTCAAGAGACCCAGTACTTC. As protein: CASSEWGTGAQETQYF.

The rearrangement joins TRBV6-2 or TRBV6-3 to TRBJ2-5, with 8 bases aligning to TRBD1. Germline V gene data show CDR1 as MNHEY and CDR2 as SVGEGT. The CDR3 contains 17 residues. The ends lost 0 bases at V and 11 bases at J; junction bases unmatched: 17. The CDR3 DNA sequence: TGTGCCAGCAGTTACTCGGGGGGCGGGACAGGCGGCAATGAGCAGTACTTC. It codes for CASSYSGGGTGGNEQYF.

This clonotype turned up a few times. J is TRBJ2-5 and V is TRBV9, with D perhaps TRBD2 (6 bases). Trimming removed 3 bases from V and 0 bases from J, with 15 bases in between. Germline V gene data show CDR1 as SGDLS and CDR2 as YYNGEE. The CDR3 spans 16 residues. In DNA, the CDR3 is TGTGCCAGCAGCGCATTCCAGGGACTCTACCAAGAGACCCAGTACTTC. This codes for CASSAFQGLYQETQYF.

V is TRBV6-2 or TRBV6-3 and J is TRBJ2-1; D might be TRBD1 or TRBD2, each matching 5 bases. This CDR3 has 14 amino acids. Trimming took 0 bases from V and 8 from J, leaving 11 bases between them. Per germline, CDR1 MNHEY and CDR2 SVGEGT. Here the CDR3 DNA reads TGTGCCAGCAGTTACTCAGTGGTGGGGGATGAGCAGTTCTTC. As protein: CASSYSVVGDEQFF.

The chain carries TRBV9 and TRBJ2-1, with 10 bases identical to TRBD2. V shed 3 bases and J 4 bases; nucleotides not matched to a gene: 7. The CDR3 runs to 16 residues. The germline V gene has CDR1 SGDLS and CDR2 YYNGEE. CDR3 sequence reads: CASSERTSGQYNEQFF. CDR3 DNA: TGTGCCAGCAGCGAACGGACTAGCGGACAGTACAATGAGCAGTTCTTC.

The table lists this clonotype with a few counts. The V call is TRBV11-2, the J call TRBJ2-7; D tentatively reads TRBD1 or TRBD2 (5 bases each). The CDR3 runs 14 residues. CDR1 SGHAT and CDR2 FQNNGV come from the germline V gene. V was clipped by 2 bases and J by 3 bases, with 11 bases between them. The CDR3 loop reads CASSLSSGRYEQYF. The CDR3, as DNA: TGTGCCAGCAGCTTATCCTCGGGACGCTACGAGCAGTACTTC.

In its sample, this clonotype was seen a few times. The chain carries TRBV12-3 or TRBV12-4 and TRBJ1-5; tentative D call: TRBD1 (5 bases). V lost 5 bases and J lost 6, with 14 bases in between. CDR3 length equals 14 residues. CDR3 in DNA: TGTGCCAGCAGTGTGGGGGGTTTGGGTCAGCCCCAGCATTTT. Protein product: CASSVGGLGQPQHF.

The chain employs TRBV12-3 or TRBV12-4 and TRBJ2-2, with 8 bases lining up with TRBD2. Losses at the gene ends were 0 bases for V and 4 bases for J; bases not matched to a gene: 4. This CDR3 has 16 residues. CDR3 in DNA: TGTGCCAGCAGTTTAGCTAGCGGGACCGGCACCGGGGAGCTGTTTTTT. This translates into CASSLASGTGTGELFF.

In its sample, this clonotype was seen many times. The rearrangement links TRBV20-1 to TRBJ2-7; unclear D gene. The CDR3 consists of 11 residues. Germline V lookup: CDR1 DFQATT, CDR2 SNEGSKA (reference sequence). Trimming cost V 4 bases and J 3 bases, with 7 bases left between them. CDR3 nucleotide sequence: TGCAGTGCTACTAGTAACTACGAGCAGTACTTC. This encodes CSATSNYEQYF.

This clonotype was recorded at least ten times. CDR3 sequence (DNA): TGTGCCAGCAGCCAACCACCAACGGGGGCCCAGTACTTC. Translating gives CASSQPPTGAQYF. The gene calls are TRBV3-1 and TRBJ2-5, with D maybe TRBD2 (6 bases). The V end lost 2 bases, the J end lost 9 bases, and 13 bases lay between the germline ends. This CDR3 contains 13 residues. Looked up from germline, CDR1 is LGHDT and CDR2 is YNNKEL (reference sequence).

The J gene is TRBJ2-1, the V gene TRBV5-6, with 9 bases matching TRBD1. The CDR3 contains 17 residues. The germline V gene has CDR1 SGHDT and CDR2 YYEEEE. Unmatched junction bases numbered 10, after V lost 0 bases and J lost 6 bases. CDR3: CASSLEVGGQGINEQFF. For the CDR3, the DNA is TGTGCCAGCAGCTTGGAGGTCGGCGGACAGGGGATCAATGAGCAGTTCTTC. Looking up the rest from reference TRBV5-6 and TRBJ2-1 gives the full variable domain: DAGVTQSPTHLIKTRGQQVTLRCSPKSGHDTVSWYQQALGQGPQFIFQYYEEEERQRGNFPDRFSGHQFPNYSSELNVNALLLGDSALYLCASSLEVGGQGINEQFFGPGTRLTVL.

This clonotype was observed a few times. The J gene is TRBJ2-1, the V gene TRBV10-3; 8 bases are shared with TRBD2. Germline V gene lookup returns CDR1 ENHRY and CDR2 SYGVKD. V lost 4 bases, J lost 10 bases, and 6 bases stayed unmatched. The CDR3 has 13 residues. This CDR3 is CAISGIAGWEQFF. DNA of the CDR3: TGTGCCATCAGTGGTATAGCGGGATGGGAGCAGTTCTTC.

Only a few counts were recorded for this clonotype. This chain connects TRBV6-5 to TRBJ2-5, with D perhaps assigned TRBD1 or TRBD2 (6 bases each). The V and J ends lost 2 bases and 0 bases respectively, with 7 bases between them. The length of the CDR3 is 14 residues. Germline V gene lookup returns CDR1 MNHEY and CDR2 SVGAGI. CDR3 in DNA: TGTGCCAGCAGTTACGGGGGGCACCAAGAGACCCAGTACTTC. This codes for CASSYGGHQETQYF.

CDR3 sequence reads: CASSSQDRGEQYF. Here the CDR3 DNA reads TGCGCCAGCAGTTCCCAGGACAGGGGCGAGCAGTACTTC. V usage is TRBV10-1 and J usage is TRBJ2-7, with 9 bases matching TRBD1. After removal of 5 bases from V and 6 bases from J, the junction contained 5 bases not matched to a gene. The length of the CDR3 is 13 residues. Germline assignment: CDR1 WNHNN and CDR2 SYGVQD (reference sequence).

The V gene is TRBV7-2, the J gene TRBJ2-3; tentatively, D is TRBD2 (5 bases). Germline V gives CDR1 SGHTA, CDR2 FQGNSA. The V end lost 5 bases, the J end lost 3 bases, and 12 bases lay between the germline ends. CDR3 size: 14 residues. The CDR3 region has the DNA TGTGCCAGCAGCACCCCGGAGGCTACAGATACGCAGTATTTT. It is translated as CASSTPEATDTQYF. Full variable domain (outside the CDR3, taken from reference TRBV7-2 and TRBJ2-3): GAGVSQSPSNKVTEKGKDVELRCDPISGHTALYWYRQSLGQGLEFLIYFQGNSAPDKSGLPSDRFSAERTGGSVSTLTIQRTQQEDSAVYLCASSTPEATDTQYFGPGTRLTVL.

This clonotype was observed a few times. V is TRBV7-9 and J is TRBJ1-6; 11 bases fit TRBD1. Germline V gene data show CDR1 as SEHNR and CDR2 as FQNEAQ (reference sequence). Unmatched junction bases numbered 7, after V lost 4 bases and J lost 8 bases. The CDR3 is 16 residues long. CDR3 DNA: TGTGCCAGCAGCTCCCGGACAGGGGGCATGTATTCACCCCTCCACTTT. Translating it yields CASSSRTGGMYSPLHF.

V is TRBV27 and J is TRBJ2-5, with D hard to call. The CDR3 spans 15 residues. From germline, CDR1 is MNHEY and CDR2 SMNVEV (reference sequence). Trimming shortened V by 5 bases and J by 1 base, and 14 bases separated the two germline ends. The CDR3 nucleotides read TGTGCCAGCAGTCCTGATGGGCGGACCCAAGAGACCCAGTACTTC. Protein sequence: CASSPDGRTQETQYF.

This clonotype came up once. The V gene is TRBV7-2, the J gene TRBJ1-3; D gene uncertain. The ends were cut back, 1 base at V and 0 bases at J, with 4 bases in the middle. CDR1 and CDR2 from the germline V gene are SGHTA and FQGNSA. The CDR3 spans 14 residues. The CDR3 sequence: CASSLEGSGNTIYF. CDR3 nucleotide sequence: TGTGCCAGCAGCTTAGAGGGCTCTGGAAACACCATATATTTT. The full variable domain, completed using reference TRBV7-2 and TRBJ1-3, is GAGVSQSPSNKVTEKGKDVELRCDPISGHTALYWYRQSLGQGLEFLIYFQGNSAPDKSGLPSDRFSAERTGGSVSTLTIQRTQQEDSAVYLCASSLEGSGNTIYFGEGSWLTVV.